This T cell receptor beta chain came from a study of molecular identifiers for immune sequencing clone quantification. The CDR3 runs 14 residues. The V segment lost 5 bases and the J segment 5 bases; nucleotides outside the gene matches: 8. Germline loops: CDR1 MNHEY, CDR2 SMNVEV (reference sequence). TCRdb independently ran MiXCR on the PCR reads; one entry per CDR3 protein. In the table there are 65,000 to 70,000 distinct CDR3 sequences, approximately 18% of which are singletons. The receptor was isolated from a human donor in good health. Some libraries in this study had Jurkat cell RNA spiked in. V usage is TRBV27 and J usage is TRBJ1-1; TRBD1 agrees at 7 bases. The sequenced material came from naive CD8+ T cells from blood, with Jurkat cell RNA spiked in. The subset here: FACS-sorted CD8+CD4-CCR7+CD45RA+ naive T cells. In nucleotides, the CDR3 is TGTGCCAGCAGTGTGACAGGGATTTATACTGAAGCTTTCTTT. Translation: CASSVTGIYTEAFF.